This T cell receptor (beta chain) was profiled in a study of early T cells in non-severe SARS-CoV-2 infection. As for the study in general: Sequencing was performed on bulk RNA from unsorted whole blood, leaving chains unpaired.

A few counts support this clonotype. This CDR3 is built from 14 residues. Germline CDR1 MNHEY, CDR2 SVGAGI. V gave up 2 bases and J gave up 2 bases, with 10 bases separating them. TCRdb called the 5' RACE reads again in MiXCR, with one record for every CDR3 protein. The table has fewer than 40,000 distinct CDR3 sequences, 5% to 5.5% seen once. The rearrangement joins TRBV6-5 to TRBJ2-7; D perhaps matches TRBD2 (5 bases). The sample comprised whole blood. This sequence originates from an adult who was a healthcare worker with PCR-confirmed SARS-CoV-2 infection or an uninfected control (not recorded which). Here the CDR3 reads CASSYEGATYEQYF. CDR3 DNA: TGTGCCAGCAGTTACGAGGGAGCCACCTACGAGCAGTACTTC.